These 32 T cell receptor beta chains were sequenced from one sample in a study of blood T cell repertoires in COVID-19. TCRdb's copy holds only in-frame clones and misses some; the assay was immunoSEQ multiplex PCR. The sample yields 250,000 to 350,000 clones, about 80% seen once. Sequencing was performed on peripheral blood. The source is a person aged 70 to 79 with COVID-19, enrolled during active disease.

This clone was seen just once. The chain couples TRBV11-2 to TRBJ2-7; 13 bases are shared with TRBD2. V dropped 5 bases and J dropped 3; count of bases not matched to a gene: 10. The germline CDR1 and CDR2 sequences are SGHAT and FQNNGV. This CDR3 is 17 amino acids long. The CDR3 nucleotides are TGTGCCAGCAGCACACGACTAGCGGGGGGCGCTTTCTACGAGCAGTACTTC. Its protein is CASSTRLAGGAFYEQYF. Full variable domain (rest looked up from reference TRBV11-2 and TRBJ2-7): EAGVAQSPRYKIIEKRQSVAFWCNPISGHATLYWYQQILGQGPKLLIQFQNNGVVDDSQLPKDRFSAERLKGVDSTLKIQPAKLEDSAVYLCASSTRLAGGAFYEQYFGPGTRLTVT.

This chain uses TRBV7-8 with TRBJ1-1; D is uncertain. In germline, CDR1 is SGHVS, CDR2 FQNEAQ. The CDR3 runs to 15 residues. V was cut by 3 bases and J by 2 bases, with 13 bases left in between. This CDR3 is CASSFLSGFNTEAFF. In DNA form, the CDR3 reads TGTGCCAGCAGCTTTCTTTCGGGGTTCAACACTGAAGCTTTCTTT. The whole variable domain, remainder taken from reference TRBV7-8 and TRBJ1-1, is GAGVSQSPRYKVAKRGQDVALRCDPISGHVSLFWYQQALGQGPEFLTYFQNEAQLDKSGLPSDRFFAERPEGSVSTLKIQRTQQEDSAVYLCASSFLSGFNTEAFFGQGTRLTVV.

The genes are TRBV29-1 and TRBJ1-5; maybe TRBD1 (5 bases). Deletions cut 6 bases from V and 4 bases from J, with 13 bases between. The length of the CDR3 is 13 residues. In germline, CDR1 is SQVTM, CDR2 ANQGSEA. CDR3 loop: CSVTDTYNQPQHF. The DNA of the CDR3 is TGCAGCGTGACAGACACTTATAATCAGCCCCAGCATTTT.

This chain uses TRBV6-2 or TRBV6-3 with TRBJ2-7; D perhaps matches TRBD1 (6 bases). Germline lookup yields CDR1 MNHEY and CDR2 SVGEGT. The V and J ends lost 2 bases and 3 bases respectively, with 14 bases between them. This CDR3 region has 15 residues. The CDR3 here is CASSYPGAGDYEQYF. The CDR3 region has the DNA TGTGCCAGCAGTTACCCCGGAGCAGGGGACTACGAGCAGTACTTC.

The rearrangement uses TRBV19 and TRBJ2-3, with D possibly TRBD1 on 5 matching bases. The CDR3 contains 14 residues. Deletions cut 3 bases from V and 4 bases from J, with 11 bases between. In germline, CDR1 is LNHDA, CDR2 SQIVND (reference sequence). CDR3 nucleotides: TGTGCCAGTAGTATTAAGGGGTCGGCAGATACGCAGTATTTT. This codes for CASSIKGSADTQYF.

The chain links TRBV7-8 to TRBJ1-5; D remains unclear. Germline V gene lookup returns CDR1 SGHVS and CDR2 FQNEAQ. The CDR3 is made up of 14 amino acids. Trimming removed 4 bases at V and 4 bases at J, with 11 bases between. CDR3 bases: TGTGCCAGCAGCTCGCGATCCCCGAATCAGCCCCAGCATTTT. Encoded protein: CASSSRSPNQPQHF.

The V call is TRBV24-1, the J call TRBJ1-3, with D unresolved. Trimming removed 5 bases from V and 4 bases from J, with 8 bases in between. The CDR3 contains 13 residues. In germline, CDR1 is KGHDR, CDR2 SFDVKD. The CDR3 DNA reads as TGTGCCACCAGTGCCGGGATCGGAAACACCATATATTTT. Protein product: CATSAGIGNTIYF.

This clone was seen more than once but under ten times. The J gene is TRBJ2-1, the V gene TRBV7-9; perhaps TRBD2 as D (6 bases). CDR3 length: 15 amino acids. Germline-derived CDR1 and CDR2 are SEHNR and FQNEAQ (reference sequence). Trimming removed 1 base at V and 4 bases at J, with 11 bases between. The CDR3 spells CASSLEASGYNEQFF. For the CDR3, the DNA is TGTGCCAGCAGCTTAGAGGCCAGCGGGTACAATGAGCAGTTCTTC.

The chain is built from TRBV5-6 and TRBJ1-4; TRBD1 is a possible D gene (6 bases). This CDR3 is built from 13 residues. Germline V gene lookup returns CDR1 SGHDT and CDR2 YYEEEE. The V gene lost 5 bases and the J gene lost 3 bases, with 8 bases spanning the gap. In nucleotides, the CDR3 is TGTGCCAGCAGACGGACAGCTAATGAAAAACTGTTTTTT. Its translation is CASRRTANEKLFF.

The chain links TRBV28 to TRBJ1-2, with D uncertain. From germline, CDR1 is MDHEN and CDR2 SYDVKM. The V gene lost 6 bases and the J gene lost 5 bases, with 19 bases spanning the gap. There are 15 residues in the CDR3. CDR3 nucleotides: TGTGCCAGCAGCGGGTCTCGACGGATCTTTTATGGCTACACCTTC. Translating gives CASSGSRRIFYGYTF.

This clone has only one observation. The V gene is TRBV7-2, the J gene TRBJ2-1; D perhaps matches TRBD1 (6 bases). The germline V gene encodes CDR1 SGHTA and CDR2 FQGNSA. V lost 1 base, J lost 9 bases, and 10 bases lay in between. This CDR3 region has 13 residues. The CDR3 sequence: CASSLEARGEQFF. DNA for the CDR3: TGTGCCAGCAGCTTAGAGGCCAGGGGTGAGCAGTTCTTC.

The chain carries TRBV4-1 and TRBJ1-2; D is undetermined. Trimming removed 0 bases at V and 0 bases at J, with 8 bases between. Germline CDR1 MGHRA, CDR2 YSYEKL. The length of the CDR3 is 15 residues. This chain's CDR3 is CASSQEPGANYGYTF. CDR3 sequence (DNA): TGCGCCAGCAGCCAAGAGCCCGGAGCTAACTATGGCTACACCTTC.

This chain joins TRBV11-3 and TRBJ2-7; 8 nucleotides align to TRBD2. V trimming: 5 bases; J trimming: 2 bases; junction bases outside the gene matches: 2. Looked up from germline, CDR1 is SGHNT and CDR2 is YENEEA. This CDR3 has 13 amino acids. CDR3 sequence reads: CASSTGLAYEQYF. CDR3 in DNA: TGTGCCAGCAGCACGGGACTAGCCTACGAGCAGTACTTC.

The J gene is TRBJ2-1, the V gene TRBV4-1, with 7 bases matching TRBD2. Germline trimming cut 4 bases from V and 0 bases from J; bases unmatched to any gene: 3. The CDR3 is 15 residues long. Per the germline V gene, CDR1 is MGHRA and CDR2 is YSYEKL. The chain's CDR3 is CASSRGEGSYNEQFF. The CDR3 DNA follows: TGCGCCAGCAGCCGTGGGGAGGGCTCCTACAATGAGCAGTTCTTC.

The V and J genes are TRBV4-3 and TRBJ2-7; D is perhaps TRBD1 (7 bases). The germline V gene encodes CDR1 LGHNA and CDR2 YSLEER. The ends were cut back, 6 bases at V and 2 bases at J, with 14 bases in the middle. This CDR3 is built from 14 residues. CDR3: CASSVRRGAYEQYF. As DNA, the CDR3 is TGCGCCAGCAGTGTCCGCAGGGGGGCCTACGAGCAGTACTTC.

The chain joins TRBV27 to TRBJ2-5; 10 bases fit TRBD2. Per the germline V gene, CDR1 is MNHEY and CDR2 is SMNVEV (reference sequence). The V gene end was trimmed by 6 bases and the J gene end by 3 bases; junction bases not matched to a gene: 7. This CDR3 contains 15 residues. CDR3 DNA: TGTGCCAGCAGGAACTTCCTAGCGGGGGAAGAGACCCAGTACTTC. Its protein product is CASRNFLAGEETQYF.

The chain links TRBV5-1 to TRBJ1-5, with a tentative D call TRBD1 (6 bases). CDR1 is SGHRS, CDR2 YFSETQ, per germline. Trimming stripped 0 bases from V and 7 bases from J, with 14 bases between. The CDR3 spans 15 residues. The CDR3 is CASSLAGQWGQPQHF. The CDR3 bases are TGCGCCAGCAGCTTGGCCGGACAGTGGGGCCAGCCCCAGCATTTT.

The genes are TRBV4-3 and TRBJ2-7; the match to TRBD1 covers 11 bases. Per germline, CDR1 LGHNA and CDR2 YSLEER. This CDR3 has 15 amino acids. With V trimmed by 4 bases and J by 1 base, 3 bases remained unmatched. CDR3 region: CASSLGQGASYEQYF. CDR3 nucleotide sequence: TGCGCCAGCAGCCTTGGACAGGGGGCGTCCTACGAGCAGTACTTC.

The genes are TRBV19 and TRBJ1-6; 8 bases match TRBD1. CDR3 length: 15 residues. With V trimmed by 6 bases and J by 9 bases, 10 bases remained unmatched. The germline CDR1 and CDR2 sequences are LNHDA and SQIVND (reference sequence). CDR3 nucleotide sequence: TGTGCCAGTAGCGACGGACAGGGAGGTGGTTCACCCCTCCACTTT. Translated: CASSDGQGGGSPLHF.

This chain links TRBV7-2 with TRBJ2-7; 8 bases line up with TRBD2. J lost 1 base, V lost 5 bases, and 10 bases had no gene match. CDR3 size: 16 residues. Per the germline V gene, CDR1 is SGHTA and CDR2 is FQGNSA. The CDR3 sequence is CASSPTPGGRSYEQYF. As DNA, the CDR3 is TGTGCCAGCAGCCCCACCCCGGGGGGGCGTTCCTACGAGCAGTACTTC.

The rearrangement uses TRBV6-5 and TRBJ1-1; perhaps TRBD1 as D (6 bases). V was trimmed by 6 bases and J by 8 bases, leaving 19 bases between them. CDR1 and CDR2 from the germline V gene are MNHEY and SVGAGI. The CDR3 loop spans 14 amino acids. The CDR3 region is CASSTGLLGQEAFF. CDR3 coding DNA: TGTGCCAGCAGCACGGGGCTATTGGGACAAGAAGCTTTCTTT.

The rearrangement links TRBV28 to TRBJ1-3; tentatively, D is TRBD1 (5 bases). Trimming removed 7 bases from V and 0 bases from J, with 13 bases in between. The CDR3 length is 15 residues. CDR1 and CDR2 (germline): MDHEN, SYDVKM. DNA of the CDR3: TGTGCCAGCATAACGGCAGGGTTCTCTGGAAACACCATATATTTT. Its translation: CASITAGFSGNTIYF.

CDR3 protein: CASRTGDGYTF. The CDR3 nucleotides read TGTGCCAGTAGGACAGGGGACGGCTACACCTTC. The chain combines TRBV19 with TRBJ1-2, with TRBD1 matching over 8 bases. V lost 6 bases, J lost 8 bases, and 2 bases stayed unmatched. The CDR3 contains 11 residues. CDR1 is LNHDA, CDR2 SQIVND, per germline (reference sequence).

The chain carries TRBV15 and TRBJ2-6; D is unresolved. This CDR3 spans 17 amino acids. Germline CDR1 and CDR2: LNHNV and YYDKDF (reference sequence). V lost 0 bases and J lost 0, with 9 bases in between. The CDR3 reads CATSRDLGNSGANVLTF. The CDR3 DNA sequence: TGTGCCACCAGCAGAGATCTAGGAAACTCTGGGGCCAACGTCCTGACTTTC.

V gene TRBV7-6 combines with J gene TRBJ2-3; 7 nucleotides align to TRBD1. The CDR3 is 14 amino acids. The germline V gene has CDR1 SGHVS and CDR2 FNYEAQ. J gave up 2 bases and V 5 bases, and 4 bases lay outside the gene matches. CDR3 bases: TGTGCCAGCAGCGCAGGGACAGTCACAGATACGCAGTATTTT. Translating it yields CASSAGTVTDTQYF.

This chain's CDR3 is CASSTGQGRGLNTEAFF. CDR3 sequence (DNA): TGTGCCAGTAGTACAGGACAGGGACGGGGGTTGAACACTGAAGCTTTCTTT. The rearrangement uses TRBV19 and TRBJ1-1; 8 positions agree with TRBD1. Germline CDR1 and CDR2: LNHDA and SQIVND (reference sequence). V lost 4 bases and J lost 0; bases outside the gene matches: 10. The CDR3 loop spans 17 amino acids. The complete variable domain, with remaining parts taken from reference TRBV19 and TRBJ1-1, reads DGGITQSPKYLFRKEGQNVTLSCEQNLNHDAMYWYRQDPGQGLRLIYYSQIVNDFQKGDIAEGYSVSREKKESFPLTVTSAQKNPTAFYLCASSTGQGRGLNTEAFFGQGTRLTVV.

The genes are TRBV28 and TRBJ1-4, with a possible D match to TRBD1 (6 bases). V lost 4 bases and J 9 bases, leaving 18 bases between the germline ends. This CDR3 region has 15 residues. From germline, CDR1 is MDHEN and CDR2 SYDVKM. In nucleotides, the CDR3 is TGTGCCAGCAGTTCTGGGGGCACGGGAGGGAAAAAACTGTTTTTT. Its translation: CASSSGGTGGKKLFF.

The chain is built from TRBV28 and TRBJ2-3; D gene ambiguous. Germline V lookup: CDR1 MDHEN, CDR2 SYDVKM. This CDR3 has 17 residues. V was shortened by 6 bases and J by 1 base, with 20 bases between the two germline ends. CDR3 DNA sequence: TGTGCCAGCAGGCCCTCTGGGCGCCTCCAACGCACAGATACGCAGTATTTT. Translation gives CASRPSGRLQRTDTQYF.

In its sample, this clone was seen once. The rearrangement links TRBV6-5 to TRBJ1-5; D may be TRBD1 (6 bases). The V gene's germline CDR1 is MNHEY and CDR2 SVGAGI. V lost 8 bases and J lost 6, with 14 bases in between. The CDR3 sequence is 13 residues long. The CDR3 region has the DNA TGTGCCAGCTCGACAGGAAGGGGTCAGCCCCAGCATTTT. Its protein product is CASSTGRGQPQHF.

This clone was recorded a few times. This rearrangement joins TRBV19 to TRBJ2-5; 8 bases are shared with TRBD1. The J segment lost 2 bases and the V segment lost 5 bases, leaving 10 bases of the junction unmatched. This CDR3 is 16 amino acids long. Germline V gives CDR1 LNHDA, CDR2 SQIVND (reference sequence). Here the CDR3 reads CASSRTGPTDQETQYF. The CDR3 region has the DNA TGTGCCAGTAGTCGGACAGGGCCCACCGATCAAGAGACCCAGTACTTC.

The chain joins TRBV30 to TRBJ1-3; D uncertain. The germline CDR1 and CDR2 sequences are GTSNPN and SVGIG (reference sequence). The CDR3 is 17 amino acids. The V end lost 2 bases, the J end lost 2 bases, and 19 bases lay between the germline ends. The CDR3 sequence: CAWSPRVGGTAGNTIYF. Written as DNA, the CDR3 is TGTGCCTGGAGTCCAAGGGTAGGAGGTACGGCTGGAAACACCATATATTTT.

The rearrangement links TRBV5-1 to TRBJ2-6, with D possibly matching TRBD1 (5 bases). Germline V gene lookup returns CDR1 SGHRS and CDR2 YFSETQ. V was clipped by 1 base and J by 0 bases, with 8 bases between them. The CDR3 sequence is 16 residues long. CDR3 sequence (DNA): TGCGCCAGCAGCTTGACAGGAGACTCTGGGGCCAACGTCCTGACTTTC. Encoded protein: CASSLTGDSGANVLTF.